A single sample gave rise to the 8 T cell receptor beta chains below, sequenced in a study of breast tumors, draining lymph nodes, adjacent tissues. Samples came from axillary lymph nodes draining the breast cancer. TCRdb reprocessed the multiplex PCR reads with MiXCR, giving one entry per CDR3 protein. In the table there are approximately 150,000 distinct CDR3 sequences, approximately 32% of which are singletons. What was sequenced was axillary lymph node tissue. These receptors came from a female donor with breast cancer. Some clones in this sample may be carry-over from other donors' samples.

This clonotype was detected ten times or more. With a much larger clone just one base away, this may be a read error. This chain uses TRBV13 with TRBJ2-1; 8 bases agree with TRBD2. CDR3 length equals 15 residues. J gave up 2 bases and V 2 bases, and 2 bases lay outside the gene matches. Germline CDR1 PRHDT, CDR2 FYEKMQ (reference sequence). The chain's CDR3 is CASSLRRGAYNEQFF. As DNA, the CDR3 is TGTGCCAGCAGCTTACGGCGGGGGGCCTACAATGAGCAGTTCTTC. Variable domain in full (rest from reference TRBV13 and TRBJ2-1): AAGVIQSPRHLIKEKRETATLKCYPIPRHDTVYWYQQGPGQDPQFLISFYEKMQSDKGSIPDRFSAQQFSDYHSELNMSSLELGDSALYFCASSLRRGAYNEQFFGPGTRLTVL.

Worth noting for this clonotype: Because it lacks the conserved phenylalanine or tryptophan at the end, this CDR3 is likely a read error. The rearrangement uses TRBV7-9 and TRBJ2-7; D is possibly TRBD2 (5 bases). This CDR3 contains 14 residues. The germline V gene encodes CDR1 SEHNR and CDR2 FQNEAQ (reference sequence). CDR3 sequence reads: CAGSLAREGERQYL. The CDR3 nucleotides are TGTGCCGGCAGCTTAGCGCGAGAGGGAGAACGGCAGTACCTC.

This clonotype appeared a few times. This sequence may be a read error, since a much larger clone differs from it by one base. The chain links TRBV11-2 to TRBJ2-2; D tentatively fits TRBD1 or TRBD2 (5 bases each). Germline V gene sequence: CDR1 SGHAT, CDR2 FQNNGV. There are 12 residues in the CDR3. CDR3 protein: CASSLFPGALFF. DNA of the CDR3: TGTGCCAGCAGCTTATTTCCCGGGGCGCTGTTTTTT.

This clonotype was recorded once. The chain has TRBV10-3 and TRBJ1-5; D might be TRBD1 (6 bases). This CDR3 region has 19 residues. Trimming shortened V by 3 bases and J by 0 bases, and 21 bases separated the two germline ends. CDR1 is ENHRY, CDR2 SYGVKD, per germline. CDR3 DNA sequence: TGTGCCATCAGTGATGGGGGCAGTCACCCCGAGTATAGCAATCAGCCCCAGCATTTT. Protein: CAISDGGSHPEYSNQPQHF.

This clonotype was recorded many times. This chain joins TRBV6-2 or TRBV6-3 and TRBJ2-5; no clear D. This CDR3 is 14 amino acids long. CDR1 and CDR2 from the germline V gene are MNHEY and SVGEGT. V was cut by 4 bases and J by 1 base, with 10 bases left in between. CDR3 residues: CASSSTVGQETQYF. The DNA of the CDR3 is TGTGCCAGCAGTTCCACTGTGGGCCAAGAGACCCAGTACTTC.

This chain joins TRBV6-1 and TRBJ1-2; weak D call: TRBD1 (5 bases). The CDR3 totals 14 residues. Trimming took 0 bases from V and 7 from J, leaving 12 bases between them. Germline V CDR1 and CDR2: MNHNS, SASEGT. The CDR3 loop reads CASSEAGGGSGYTF. The CDR3 nucleotides read TGTGCCAGCAGTGAAGCGGGCGGGGGAAGTGGCTACACCTTC.

This clonotype has at least ten counts. V and J are TRBV28 and TRBJ2-7; D may be TRBD1 (5 bases). The V end lost 5 bases, the J end lost 3 bases, and 20 bases lay between the germline ends. The CDR3 is 16 amino acids. Germline assignment: CDR1 MDHEN and CDR2 SYDVKM. The CDR3 sequence: CASSNYGHAQNYEQYF. In nucleotides, the CDR3 is TGTGCCAGCAGTAACTATGGACACGCTCAGAACTACGAGCAGTACTTC.

This clonotype has a count of ten or more. The chain is built from TRBV7-3 and TRBJ1-2, with D perhaps TRBD1 (5 bases). CDR3 size: 15 residues. In germline, CDR1 is SGHTA, CDR2 FQGTGA. V was cut by 7 bases and J by 2 bases, with 17 bases left in between. This chain's CDR3 is CASTPGPNSNYGYTF. The DNA of the CDR3 is TGTGCCAGCACACCGGGACCTAACTCCAACTATGGCTACACCTTC.